The present entry profiles one TCR beta chain with its context. Generated by immunoSEQ multiplex PCR, the TCRdb table keeps only in-frame clones and is missing some. The data hold hundreds of thousands of clones, with under 95% observed a single time. In germline, CDR1 is MGHRA, CDR2 YSYEKL. Trimming removed 4 bases at V and 12 bases at J, with 19 bases between. This CDR3 comprises 14 residues. These data originate in a study of blood T cell repertoires in COVID-19. Overall study: Specimens from acute and convalescent COVID-19 originated in the United States, Italy and Spain. The cDNA or gDNA used as material had been derived from T cells, B-cell-depleted T cells, or PBMCs.

Material for sequencing was peripheral blood. V and J are TRBV4-1 and TRBJ2-1, with TRBD2 as a possible D gene (6 bases). The receptor was isolated from a woman aged 18-35 years who had recovered from COVID-19. The CDR3 region has the DNA TGCGCCAGCAGCCCCTTAAACGGTGGGGGAGGGCAGTTCTTC. This gives the protein CASSPLNGGGGQFF.